These T cell receptor beta chains were read from a single sample in a study of blood T cell repertoires in COVID-19. The protocol was immunoSEQ multiplex PCR, while the TCRdb copy is restricted to in-frame clones and leaves out a portion. The sample has about 95,000 clones, roughly 80% seen once; the top ten hold 24%. The sequencing sample was made of peripheral blood. The origin of the receptors is a human donor in a cohort sampled during active COVID-19. Both conserved end residues are part of each CDR3. The D gene is left open where the match is weak. Size is stated for part of the rows, as once, few or many counts, or as a class when the clone is expanded.

v_gene	d_gene	abundance	j_gene	CDR3nt	CDR3aa
TRBV4-1	TRBD1	.	TRBJ2-7	TGCGCCAGCAGCCCCGGGACAGGGGTGGGAAAGCAGTACTTC	CASSPGTGVGKQYF
TRBV4-1	TRBD2	.	TRBJ2-7	TGCGCCAGCAGACGTGGGGGAGGGCCTTCCTACGAGCAGTACTTC	CASRRGGGPSYEQYF
TRBV4-2	TRBD2	.	TRBJ2-7	TGTGCCAGCAGCCAAGATTCTAGCGGGGGGCCTAACCCCTACGAGCAGTACTTC	CASSQDSSGGPNPYEQYF
TRBV27	.	.	TRBJ1-1	TGTGCCAGCAGTGCACCCACGGGACAACTGAACACTGAAGCTTTCTTT	CASSAPTGQLNTEAFF
TRBV27	.	.	TRBJ2-7	TGTGCCAGTACAGGACCGAACTCCTACGAGCAGTACTTC	CASTGPNSYEQYF
TRBV19	TRBD1	.	TRBJ2-7	TGTGCCAGTAAAAAGTCGGGGACAGGGGGCGACGAGCAGTACTTC	CASKKSGTGGDEQYF
TRBV18	TRBD1	.	TRBJ1-2	TGTGCCAGCTCACCTGACAGGGTGGGTGGCTACACCTTC	CASSPDRVGGYTF
TRBV13	.	.	TRBJ2-6	TGTGCCAGCAGCTTACGCAGGGGACGGGTGGCTGGGGCCAACGTCCTGACTTTC	CASSLRRGRVAGANVLTF
TRBV7-9	TRBD1	.	TRBJ1-2	TGTGCCAGCAGCTTAGACAGGGGATATGGCTACACCTTC	CASSLDRGYGYTF
TRBV6-6	.	.	TRBJ1-5	TGTGCCAGCAGTTACATACAGGGATTGGGAAATCAGCCCCAGCATTTT	CASSYIQGLGNQPQHF
TRBV28	TRBD2	.	TRBJ2-7	TGTGCCAGCAGTAGCGGGAGTTACGAGCAGTACTTC	CASSSGSYEQYF
TRBV11-3	TRBD2	.	TRBJ2-2	TGTGCCAGCAGCTTAGATGTAGCGGGAGTTTATCGGGGGAACACCGGGGAGCTGTTTTTT	CASSLDVAGVYRGNTGELFF
TRBV15	TRBD2	.	TRBJ2-5	TGTGCCACGCAACGTGGACAGGTAGCGGGGGGCCTTCAAGAGACCCAGTACTTC	CATQRGQVAGGLQETQYF
TRBV6-6	TRBD1	.	TRBJ1-6	TGTGCCAGCAGTCACCAACAGGGGGCGGACTCACCCCTCCACTTT	CASSHQQGADSPLHF
TRBV4-2	.	.	TRBJ1-4	TGTGCCAGCAGCCAAAACAATAATGAAAAACTGTTTTTT	CASSQNNNEKLFF
TRBV7-9	TRBD1	.	TRBJ2-3	TGTGCCAGCAGCTCAGGACAGGGAACAGATACGCAGTATTTT	CASSSGQGTDTQYF
TRBV28	.	.	TRBJ1-1	TGTGCCAGCAGTTTGCTCAGTGGGAACACTGAAGCTTTCTTT	CASSLLSGNTEAFF
TRBV6-1	.	once	TRBJ2-2	TGTGCCAGCAGTGAGGTCTCAGGCTTGAACACCGGGGAGCTGTTTTTT	CASSEVSGLNTGELFF
TRBV5-8	TRBD1	.	TRBJ1-6	TGTGCCAGCAGCTTCGCAGGGGGGAGGCTCGTGGATTCACCCCTCCACTTT	CASSFAGGRLVDSPLHF
TRBV2	TRBD1	.	TRBJ2-3	TGTGCCAGCAGTGCCCTGACAGGGAACACAGATACGCAGTATTTT	CASSALTGNTDTQYF
TRBV28	.	.	TRBJ1-5	TGTGCCAGCAGTTTTCTCGGGGGAGGGAATCAGCCCCAGCATTTT	CASSFLGGGNQPQHF
TRBV4-3	.	few	TRBJ1-1	TGCGCCAGCAGCCCGGGGACGGGACACAAGAACACTGAAGCTTTCTTT	CASSPGTGHKNTEAFF
TRBV19	TRBD2	.	TRBJ2-7	TGTGCCAGTAGTATAGGGGTTAGCGGGGGAACCTACGAGCAGTACTTC	CASSIGVSGGTYEQYF
TRBV28	.	.	TRBJ2-2	TGTGCCAGCAGTTTACCCCTAGCGACCGGGGAGCTGTTTTTT	CASSLPLATGELFF
TRBV28	.	.	TRBJ2-5	TGTGCCAGCAGTTCCTTCCGGGCGGGGAACCAAGAGACCCAGTACTTC	CASSSFRAGNQETQYF
TRBV4-1	.	few	TRBJ2-7	TGCGCCAGCAGCCAGACTAGGACGACTTACGAGCAGTACTTC	CASSQTRTTYEQYF